This record covers a single TCR beta chain. Antigen specificity is unknown. This specimen comes from a study of Ad26.COV2.S vaccination and SARS-CoV-2 variants. Whole-study context: Recipients of Ad26.COV2.S got it intramuscularly, once or twice 56 days apart.

The CDR3 contains 14 residues. V dropped 3 bases and J dropped 1 base, with 4 bases sitting between them. Per germline, CDR1 LNHNV and CDR2 YYDKDF (reference sequence). Study-wide results and limits: The breadth of spike-specific CD8+ and CD4+ T cell responses after vaccination was reportedly substantial. Comparable non-spike TCR breadth was observed in vaccine and placebo recipients.

Treatment described: approximately 18 received Ad26.COV2.S at low or high dose, single or two shots; about 5 received placebo; per-sample allocation not given. Repertoires come from day 63 after the first vaccine or placebo injection. TCRdb's copy holds only in-frame clones and misses some; the assay was immunoSEQ multiplex PCR. The sample consists of fewer than 600,000 clones, about 89% of them appearing once. This specimen consisted of peripheral blood, obtained in a trial of Ad26.COV2.S vaccine versus placebo. The V gene is TRBV15, the J gene TRBJ2-6; D is unresolved. This TCR was sampled from a person between 18 and 65 years old who received the Ad26.COV2.S COVID-19 vaccine or a placebo. The CDR3, as DNA: TGTGCCACCAGCAGGCCTTCTGGGGCCAACGTCCTGACTTTC. This gives the protein CATSRPSGANVLTF.